A single sample is the source of the 25 T cell receptor beta chains below, sequenced in a study of blood T cell repertoires in COVID-19. Only in-frame clones appear in the TCRdb table, and some are missing; sequencing was by immunoSEQ multiplex PCR. The table lists 250,000 or so clones, 84% of them singletons. The specimen was peripheral blood. The receptor source for this set is a man aged 55-75 years with acute or convalescent COVID-19.

This clone was detected only a few times. The gene calls are TRBV5-1 and TRBJ1-6; TRBD1 agrees at 9 bases. V lost 5 bases and J lost 5; bases outside the gene matches: 8. The germline CDR1 and CDR2 sequences are SGHRS and YFSETQ. The length of the CDR3 is 16 residues. The CDR3 region has the DNA TGCGCCAGCAGTCGAAATACAGGGGGCGATAATTCACCCCTCCACTTT. Translation gives CASSRNTGGDNSPLHF.

The V call is TRBV5-4, the J call TRBJ2-7; D perhaps matches TRBD2 (7 bases). The CDR3 loop spans 20 amino acids. Trimming removed 4 bases at V and 1 base at J, with 30 bases between. Germline loops: CDR1 SGHNT, CDR2 YYREEE (reference sequence). The CDR3 DNA reads TGTGCCAGCAGCCCCCAGGGAGGGGGGAGGCGGTTAGGGGTGTCCTACGAGCAGTACTTC. Translation: CASSPQGGGRRLGVSYEQYF. Complete variable domain (other parts from reference TRBV5-4 and TRBJ2-7): ETGVTQSPTHLIKTRGQQVTLRCSSQSGHNTVSWYQQALGQGPQFIFQYYREEENGRGNFPPRFSGLQFPNYSSELNVNALELDDSALYLCASSPQGGGRRLGVSYEQYFGPGTRLTVT.

This clone was seen only a few times. The rearrangement joins TRBV27 to TRBJ2-3; possible D gene TRBD2, 6 bases. Per germline, CDR1 MNHEY and CDR2 SMNVEV (reference sequence). The V end was cut by 3 bases, the J end by 0 bases, with 13 bases between. The CDR3 consists of 16 residues. Here the CDR3 DNA reads TGTGCCAGCAGTTTCTCTCTAGCGACTAGCACAGATACGCAGTATTTT. Translated, it gives CASSFSLATSTDTQYF.

V gene TRBV20-1 combines with J gene TRBJ2-2; D is possibly TRBD2 (6 bases). The V end was cut by 5 bases, the J end by 8 bases, with 9 bases between. CDR3 length: 11 amino acids. CDR1 and CDR2 (germline): DFQATT, SNEGSKA (reference sequence). CDR3 protein: CSARGLGELFF. The CDR3 nucleotides are TGCAGTGCTCGGGGGTTGGGGGAGCTGTTTTTT.

V is TRBV9 and J is TRBJ1-2; 9 bases are shared with TRBD1. With 4 bases clipped from V and 3 bases from J, the junction kept 4 bases outside the gene matches. This CDR3 comprises 14 residues. The germline V gene has CDR1 SGDLS and CDR2 YYNGEE. Here the CDR3 reads CASSLGDRDYGYTF. The CDR3 DNA reads TGTGCCAGCAGCCTGGGGGACAGGGACTATGGCTACACCTTC. Full variable domain (rest looked up from reference TRBV9 and TRBJ1-2): DSGVTQTPKHLITATGQRVTLRCSPRSGDLSVYWYQQSLDQGLQFLIQYYNGEERAKGNILERFSAQQFPDLHSELNLSSLELGDSALYFCASSLGDRDYGYTFGSGTRLTVV.

This chain joins TRBV21-1 and TRBJ2-7; the table names TRBD2, a call not compared with the DNA. TRBV21-1 is classified as a pseudogene. The CDR3 totals 14 residues. CDR3 in DNA: TGTGCCAGCAACCACGGCGGGGAGCGGGGCGAGCAGTACTTC. It translates to CASNHGGERGEQYF.

The CDR3 bases are TGTGCCTGGAACAAGGACAGGGGGCCGGCTGGAAACACCATATATTTT. Protein: CAWNKDRGPAGNTIYF. The J gene is TRBJ1-3, the V gene TRBV30; 11 nucleotides line up with TRBD1. V lost 4 bases to trimming and J lost 2 bases; unmatched junction nucleotides: 7. This CDR3 is 16 amino acids long. Germline CDR1 reads GTSNPN; CDR2 reads SVGIG (reference sequence). The full variable domain, in which reference TRBV30 and TRBJ1-3 provide the parts outside the CDR3, is SQTIHQWPATLVQPVGSPLSLECTVEGTSNPNLYWYRQAAGRGLQLLFYSVGIGQISSEVPQNLSASRPQDRQFILSSKKLLLSDSGFYLCAWNKDRGPAGNTIYFGEGSWLTVV.

The chain is built from TRBV6-1 and TRBJ1-2; 8 bases are shared with TRBD1. The CDR3 contains 14 residues. The junction had 8 bases not matched to a gene; V was cut back by 3 bases and J by 8 bases. The germline V gene has CDR1 MNHNS and CDR2 SASEGT. The CDR3 region has the DNA TGTGCCAGCAGTGATACAGGGGGTTCACGGGGCTACACCTTC. Translated: CASSDTGGSRGYTF.

The chain joins TRBV16 to TRBJ2-1; perhaps TRBD1 as D (5 bases). The CDR3 covers 14 residues. CDR1 and CDR2 (germline): KGHSY, FQNENV. The V end was cut by 2 bases, the J end by 10 bases, with 15 bases between. The CDR3 loop is CASSQSGRVEEQFF. The CDR3, as DNA: TGTGCCAGCAGCCAAAGTGGCAGGGTCGAGGAGCAGTTCTTC.

In this sample, this clone turned up once. The chain uses TRBV9 and TRBJ1-1; 7 bases match TRBD1. After removal of 0 bases from V and 3 bases from J, the junction contained 5 bases not matched to a gene. Germline V gene data show CDR1 as SGDLS and CDR2 as YYNGEE. The CDR3 covers 15 residues. The CDR3: CASSVGTGAYTEAFF. The CDR3 bases are TGTGCCAGCAGCGTAGGAACAGGGGCGTACACTGAAGCTTTCTTT. Using reference TRBV9 and TRBJ1-1 for the parts outside the CDR3, the full variable domain is DSGVTQTPKHLITATGQRVTLRCSPRSGDLSVYWYQQSLDQGLQFLIQYYNGEERAKGNILERFSAQQFPDLHSELNLSSLELGDSALYFCASSVGTGAYTEAFFGQGTRLTVV.

This chain connects TRBV29-1 to TRBJ2-1; TRBD1 matches at 7 bases. The ends lost 5 bases at V and 2 bases at J; junction bases unmatched: 9. The CDR3 is made up of 15 amino acids. Germline CDR1 SQVTM, CDR2 ANQGSEA. CDR3 sequence: CSVTSGGSAYNEQFF. DNA for the CDR3: TGCAGCGTTACGTCAGGGGGTTCGGCCTACAATGAGCAGTTCTTC.

The chain joins TRBV6-2 or TRBV6-3 to TRBJ2-1, with 8 bases that match TRBD1. The CDR3 consists of 15 residues. The ends lost 6 bases at V and 1 base at J; junction bases unmatched: 5. From germline, CDR1 is MNHEY and CDR2 SVGEGT. The CDR3 nucleotides are TGTGCCAGCAGCCCGGACAGGGTGTCCTACAATGAGCAGTTCTTC. Its translation is CASSPDRVSYNEQFF.

This chain connects TRBV6-5 to TRBJ1-2; tentative D call: TRBD1 (6 bases). The CDR3 is 15 residues long. Germline V lookup: CDR1 MNHEY, CDR2 SVGAGI. V was cut by 2 bases and J by 5 bases, with 15 bases left in between. The CDR3 nucleotides read TGTGCCAGCAGTTACCAACAGGGACGAGGATATGGCTACACCTTC. Encoded protein: CASSYQQGRGYGYTF.

Only one count was recorded for this clone. This rearrangement joins TRBV7-3 to TRBJ1-3, with D tentatively TRBD1 (5 bases). The CDR3 length is 14 residues. The V and J ends lost 5 bases and 2 bases respectively, with 10 bases between them. Germline assignment: CDR1 SGHTA and CDR2 FQGTGA. As DNA, the CDR3 is TGTGCCAGCAGCGCTGGGGGGACTGGAAACACCATATATTTT. Its translation is CASSAGGTGNTIYF.

The V call is TRBV5-4, the J call TRBJ2-7; tentative D call: TRBD2 (6 bases). CDR1 and CDR2 (germline): SGHNT, YYREEE (reference sequence). CDR3 length equals 15 residues. Trimming left V 4 bases short and J 2 bases short, with 16 bases between. The DNA of the CDR3 is TGTGCCAGCAGCGTATCCGGGACTGGAACCTACGAGCAGTACTTC. This translates into CASSVSGTGTYEQYF.

The CDR3: CASSSDTSWETQYF. Here the CDR3 DNA reads TGCGCCAGCAGCTCCGATACTAGCTGGGAGACCCAGTACTTC. The chain is built from TRBV5-1 and TRBJ2-5; a weak D match, TRBD2 (6 bases). Per the germline V gene, CDR1 is SGHRS and CDR2 is YFSETQ. The CDR3 spans 14 residues. Trimming shortened V by 3 bases and J by 5 bases, and 14 bases separated the two germline ends. Combining the CDR3 with reference TRBV5-1 and TRBJ2-5 gives the whole variable domain KAGVTQTPRYLIKTRGQQVTLSCSPISGHRSVSWYQQTPGQGLQFLFEYFSETQRNKGNFPGRFSGRQFSNSRSEMNVSTLELGDSALYLCASSSDTSWETQYFGPGTRLLVL.

This sequence joins TRBV10-2 and TRBJ2-7; 9 bases match TRBD2. Germline CDR1 reads WSHSY; CDR2 reads SAAADI. This CDR3 region has 14 residues. V was clipped by 4 bases and J by 0 bases; unmatched bases: 1. The CDR3 DNA sequence: TGCGCCAGCAGTGTGCGGGGGGGCTCCTACGAGCAGTACTTC. Translating gives CASSVRGGSYEQYF.

The rearrangement links TRBV5-6 to TRBJ2-6; TRBD1 matches 7 bases. Losses at the gene ends were 4 bases for V and 4 bases for J; bases not matched to a gene: 5. The CDR3 spans 15 residues. CDR1 is SGHDT and CDR2 is YYEEEE in the germline V gene. The CDR3: CASSATGSGANVLTF. CDR3 nucleotides: TGTGCCAGCAGCGCGACAGGGTCCGGGGCCAACGTCCTGACTTTC.

V and J are TRBV10-3 and TRBJ2-7; 12 bases line up with TRBD2. Germline-derived CDR1 and CDR2 are ENHRY and SYGVKD. This CDR3 region has 15 residues. The J segment lost 3 bases and the V segment lost 8 bases, leaving 8 bases of the junction unmatched. DNA for the CDR3: TGTGCCATCGAAAACCCGACTAGCGGGAGCTACGAGCAGTACTTC. As protein: CAIENPTSGSYEQYF.

The chain's CDR3 is CASSNTGGYSNQPQHF. DNA for the CDR3: TGTGCCAGCAGTAACACAGGCGGATATAGCAATCAGCCCCAGCATTTT. The rearrangement joins TRBV25-1 to TRBJ1-5; possibly TRBD1 for D (5 bases). The CDR3 is 16 amino acids. The V end lost 5 bases, the J end lost 0 bases, and 14 bases lay between the germline ends. Germline CDR1 is MGHDK and CDR2 is SYGVNS.

This clone was recorded a few times. The rearrangement links TRBV10-3 to TRBJ2-3, with 8 bases identical to TRBD1. The CDR3 sequence is 15 residues long. The germline V gene has CDR1 ENHRY and CDR2 SYGVKD. With V trimmed by 6 bases and J by 3 bases, 8 bases remained unmatched. Here the CDR3 reads CAISRTGTGTDTQYF. The CDR3 coding sequence is TGTGCCATCAGCCGGACAGGGACGGGGACAGATACGCAGTATTTT.

V usage is TRBV6-5 and J usage is TRBJ2-7; 8 nucleotides line up with TRBD1. The CDR3 spans 15 residues. In germline, CDR1 is MNHEY, CDR2 SVGAGI. The V segment lost 2 bases and the J segment 0 bases; nucleotides outside the gene matches: 3. The CDR3 nucleotides read TGTGCCAGCAGTTACGACAGGGGACCCTCCTACGAGCAGTACTTC. Its translation: CASSYDRGPSYEQYF.

This clone occurred a few times. This rearrangement joins TRBV29-1 to TRBJ2-7; a weak D match, TRBD2 (7 bases). Looked up from germline, CDR1 is SQVTM and CDR2 is ANQGSEA. The ends were cut back, 6 bases at V and 4 bases at J, with 25 bases in the middle. This CDR3 has 16 residues. CDR3 nucleotide sequence: TGCAGCGTAGCGTATGTTGGTGCGGGGGCTCAGTACGAGCAGTACTTC. Its translation: CSVAYVGAGAQYEQYF.

The chain employs TRBV10-3 and TRBJ2-3; 8 nucleotides match TRBD2. The germline V gene has CDR1 ENHRY and CDR2 SYGVKD. This CDR3 is 18 amino acids long. Losses at the gene ends were 6 bases for V and 1 base for J; bases not matched to a gene: 15. In DNA, the CDR3 is TGTGCCATCAGGGACTTGGACGGGGGGGCCCCCCGCACAGATACGCAGTATTTT. Translating gives CAIRDLDGGAPRTDTQYF.

The V gene is TRBV5-1, the J gene TRBJ2-3; 8 bases are a match to TRBD1. The V and J ends lost 4 bases and 1 base, in that order; junction bases with no gene match: 5. The CDR3 covers 15 residues. Germline V gene data show CDR1 as SGHRS and CDR2 as YFSETQ. The CDR3 region is CASSAGTGRTDTQYF. As DNA, the CDR3 is TGCGCCAGCAGCGCTGGGACAGGCCGCACAGATACGCAGTATTTT. Full variable domain (outside the CDR3, taken from reference TRBV5-1 and TRBJ2-3): KAGVTQTPRYLIKTRGQQVTLSCSPISGHRSVSWYQQTPGQGLQFLFEYFSETQRNKGNFPGRFSGRQFSNSRSEMNVSTLELGDSALYLCASSAGTGRTDTQYFGPGTRLTVL.